This T cell receptor beta chain emerged from a study of memory CD4+ T cells and cytomegalovirus serostatus. Study summary: Healthy Belgian adult donors included several CMV-positive and 24 CMV-negative people.

The CDR3 is made up of 16 amino acids. The germline CDR1 and CDR2 sequences are MNHEY and SMNVEV (reference sequence). Trimming left V 5 bases short and J 9 bases short, with 20 bases between. Assay used: immunoSEQ multiplex PCR; TCRdb lists only in-frame clones, some missing. The sample lists about 48,000 clones, about 77% occurring once. Comments on this clone: As yet, its antigen is unknown.

Study observations and caveats: Repertoires predicted CMV serostatus with median bootstrapped AUC of around 0.95. Of approximately 160 reported CMV TCRbeta sequences, 67 were found in memory CD4+ repertoires.

Single viable CD3+CD4+CD8-CD45RO+ cells were sorted as the memory CD4+ T cells. The sample was memory CD4+ T cells from blood. This chain links TRBV27 with TRBJ1-6, with D possibly TRBD1 on 6 matching bases. This receptor was obtained from an adult in good health and CMV-seronegative. This CDR3 reads CASSTWGGGGGSPLHF. The DNA for the CDR3 is TGTGCCAGCAGTACATGGGGCGGGGGCGGTGGTTCACCCCTCCACTTT.